A selection of T cell receptor beta chains follows, all from one sample in a study of cytomegalovirus exposure and HLA in healthy donors. Clones were read by immunoSEQ multiplex PCR, and TCRdb kept only the in-frame ones, dropping some. The sample records 250,000 or so clones, 80% to 95% being singletons. The source material was PBMCs. These receptors originate from a girl aged 2 to 10 in good health and CMV-seronegative. Each CDR3 is given with its conserved first and last residue. The D gene is left open where the match is weak. Part of the rows lack a size; the others show once, few, many or a class for expanded clones.

clone size: NA; V gene: TRBV11-2; D gene: TRBD1; J gene: TRBJ1-5; CDR3 protein: CASSLEVAGGQPQHF; CDR3 DNA: TGTGCCAGCAGCTTAGAGGTCGCAGGGGGGCAGCCCCAGCATTTT
clone size: NA; V gene: TRBV6-5; D gene: TRBD2; J gene: TRBJ2-5; CDR3 protein: CASSAPTSGQETQYF; CDR3 DNA: TGTGCCAGCAGTGCCCCCACTAGCGGCCAAGAGACCCAGTACTTC
clone size: NA; V gene: TRBV19; D gene: NA; J gene: TRBJ1-2; CDR3 protein: CASSIDTGFYGYTF; CDR3 DNA: TGTGCCAGTAGTATAGATACGGGGTTCTATGGCTACACCTTC
clone size: NA; V gene: TRBV19; D gene: NA; J gene: TRBJ2-3; CDR3 protein: CASSIVASLGTDTQYF; CDR3 DNA: TGTGCCAGTAGTATAGTAGCCTCCCTCGGAACAGATACGCAGTATTTT
clone size: once; V gene: TRBV27; D gene: NA; J gene: TRBJ1-1; CDR3 protein: CASSLGSLNTEAFF; CDR3 DNA: TGTGCCAGCAGTTTGGGCAGTTTGAACACTGAAGCTTTCTTT
clone size: NA; V gene: TRBV9; D gene: TRBD1; J gene: TRBJ1-4; CDR3 protein: CASSVGQGNEKLFF; CDR3 DNA: TGTGCCAGCAGCGTGGGACAGGGAAATGAAAAACTGTTTTTT
clone size: NA; V gene: TRBV6-5; D gene: TRBD1; J gene: TRBJ1-3; CDR3 protein: CASSPGGSGNTIYF; CDR3 DNA: TGTGCCAGCAGTCCAGGGGGCTCTGGAAACACCATATATTTT
clone size: NA; V gene: TRBV28; D gene: NA; J gene: TRBJ1-5; CDR3 protein: CASSLARVRGTQHF; CDR3 DNA: TGTGCCAGCAGTTTAGCTCGGGTGCGGGGGACCCAGCATTTT
clone size: NA; V gene: TRBV5-6; D gene: TRBD2; J gene: TRBJ2-3; CDR3 protein: CASSWIAGGDTQYF; CDR3 DNA: TGTGCCAGCAGCTGGATAGCGGGGGGAGATACGCAGTATTTT
clone size: NA; V gene: TRBV4-1; D gene: NA; J gene: TRBJ1-1; CDR3 protein: CASSQGPQFLNTEAFF; CDR3 DNA: TGCGCCAGCAGCCAAGGCCCACAGTTTTTGAACACTGAAGCTTTCTTT
clone size: NA; V gene: TRBV5-1; D gene: TRBD2; J gene: TRBJ2-7; CDR3 protein: CASSQPTSWEQYF; CDR3 DNA: TGCGCCAGCAGCCAACCGACTAGCTGGGAGCAGTACTTC
clone size: once; V gene: TRBV6-4; D gene: NA; J gene: TRBJ1-1; CDR3 protein: CASRPRGGANTEAFF; CDR3 DNA: TGTGCCAGCAGACCCCGGGGGGGGGCCAACACTGAAGCTTTCTTT
clone size: NA; V gene: TRBV9; D gene: TRBD2; J gene: TRBJ2-1; CDR3 protein: CASSVSSGSYNEQFF; CDR3 DNA: TGTGCCAGCAGCGTATCTAGCGGGAGCTACAATGAGCAGTTCTTC
clone size: NA; V gene: TRBV20-1; D gene: TRBD1; J gene: TRBJ2-5; CDR3 protein: CSADRGETQYF; CDR3 DNA: TGCAGTGCTGACAGGGGGGAGACCCAGTACTTC
clone size: NA; V gene: TRBV9; D gene: TRBD1; J gene: TRBJ1-1; CDR3 protein: CASSEQGAEGTEAFF; CDR3 DNA: TGTGCCAGCAGCGAACAGGGGGCGGAGGGCACTGAAGCTTTCTTT
clone size: NA; V gene: TRBV30; D gene: NA; J gene: TRBJ2-3; CDR3 protein: CAWNQLLFPADTQYF; CDR3 DNA: TGTGCCTGGAACCAACTTTTGTTTCCCGCAGATACGCAGTATTTT
clone size: NA; V gene: TRBV14; D gene: TRBD2; J gene: TRBJ2-1; CDR3 protein: CASSHFLGRDGSYNEQFF; CDR3 DNA: TGTGCCAGCAGCCATTTTCTCGGGAGGGACGGATCCTACAATGAGCAGTTCTTC
clone size: NA; V gene: TRBV15; D gene: TRBD1; J gene: TRBJ1-5; CDR3 protein: CATSRDRGQTNQPQHF; CDR3 DNA: TGTGCCACCAGCAGAGATAGGGGACAGACTAATCAGCCCCAGCATTTT
clone size: NA; V gene: TRBV18; D gene: TRBD1; J gene: TRBJ1-2; CDR3 protein: CASSPISGTGDGYTF; CDR3 DNA: TGTGCCAGCTCACCTATATCAGGGACAGGCGATGGCTACACCTTC
clone size: NA; V gene: TRBV5-1; D gene: NA; J gene: TRBJ1-4; CDR3 protein: CASSSAGTTNEKLFF; CDR3 DNA: TGCGCCAGCAGCTCAGCAGGGACAACTAATGAAAAACTGTTTTTT
clone size: few; V gene: TRBV6-1; D gene: NA; J gene: TRBJ1-5; CDR3 protein: CASLSSGHNQPQHF; CDR3 DNA: TGTGCCAGCCTAAGTAGCGGCCACAATCAGCCCCAGCATTTT
clone size: NA; V gene: TRBV27; D gene: TRBD2; J gene: TRBJ2-7; CDR3 protein: CASSFGGSGSKHEQYF; CDR3 DNA: TGTGCCAGCAGTTTCGGGGGTAGCGGGAGTAAACACGAGCAGTACTTC
clone size: NA; V gene: TRBV18; D gene: TRBD1; J gene: TRBJ2-1; CDR3 protein: CASSPRDSNNEQFF; CDR3 DNA: TGTGCCAGCTCACCGAGGGACAGCAACAATGAGCAGTTCTTC
clone size: NA; V gene: TRBV6-1; D gene: TRBD2; J gene: TRBJ2-3; CDR3 protein: CASSDPTAGGTDTQYF; CDR3 DNA: TGTGCCAGCAGTGACCCCACTGCGGGGGGGACAGATACGCAGTATTTT
clone size: NA; V gene: TRBV2; D gene: NA; J gene: TRBJ2-5; CDR3 protein: CASSAPATSEETQYF; CDR3 DNA: TGTGCCAGCAGTGCCCCGGCGACTAGTGAGGAGACCCAGTACTTC
clone size: NA; V gene: TRBV6-4; D gene: TRBD1; J gene: TRBJ1-1; CDR3 protein: CASSDTTGGMNTEAFF; CDR3 DNA: TGTGCCAGCAGTGATACGACAGGGGGTATGAACACTGAAGCTTTCTTT
clone size: few; V gene: TRBV6-5; D gene: NA; J gene: TRBJ1-1; CDR3 protein: CASSYELNTEAFF; CDR3 DNA: TGTGCCAGCAGTTACGAGTTGAACACTGAAGCTTTCTTT
clone size: NA; V gene: TRBV27; D gene: NA; J gene: TRBJ2-1; CDR3 protein: CASGDDRGQFF; CDR3 DNA: TGTGCCAGCGGAGATGATAGGGGGCAGTTCTTC
clone size: few; V gene: TRBV5-1; D gene: NA; J gene: TRBJ2-7; CDR3 protein: CASSQGSYGEQYF; CDR3 DNA: TGCGCCAGCAGCCAGGGGTCTTACGGGGAGCAGTACTTC
clone size: NA; V gene: TRBV6-5; D gene: TRBD2; J gene: TRBJ2-3; CDR3 protein: CASKLAGGPTDTQYF; CDR3 DNA: TGTGCCAGCAAACTAGCGGGAGGTCCCACAGATACGCAGTATTTT
clone size: NA; V gene: TRBV30; D gene: TRBD1; J gene: TRBJ1-2; CDR3 protein: CAWSSPPGTGKYGYTF; CDR3 DNA: TGTGCCTGGAGTTCTCCTCCCGGGACAGGGAAATATGGCTACACCTTC
clone size: NA; V gene: TRBV20-1; D gene: NA; J gene: TRBJ1-1; CDR3 protein: CSARQNTEAFF; CDR3 DNA: TGCAGTGCTAGACAGAACACTGAAGCTTTCTTT
clone size: NA; V gene: TRBV5-1; D gene: NA; J gene: TRBJ1-4; CDR3 protein: CASSPGHRNEKLFF; CDR3 DNA: TGCGCCAGCAGCCCGGGACATCGTAATGAAAAACTGTTTTTT
clone size: NA; V gene: TRBV5-6; D gene: NA; J gene: TRBJ2-3; CDR3 protein: CASSLGRADTQYF; CDR3 DNA: TGTGCCAGCAGCTTGGGGCGGGCAGATACGCAGTATTTT
clone size: once; V gene: TRBV7-8; D gene: TRBD2; J gene: TRBJ2-7; CDR3 protein: CASSSRGPAGDPYEQYF; CDR3 DNA: TGTGCCAGCAGTAGTAGAGGGCCAGCGGGGGACCCGTACGAGCAGTACTTC
clone size: NA; V gene: TRBV14; D gene: NA; J gene: TRBJ1-1; CDR3 protein: CASSQAFAGMNTEAFF; CDR3 DNA: TGTGCCAGCAGCCAAGCCTTCGCGGGCATGAACACTGAAGCTTTCTTT
clone size: NA; V gene: TRBV5-4; D gene: NA; J gene: TRBJ1-1; CDR3 protein: CASSSGGEKNTEAFF; CDR3 DNA: TGTGCCAGCAGCTCTGGCGGGGAAAAGAACACTGAAGCTTTCTTT
clone size: few; V gene: TRBV27; D gene: TRBD1; J gene: TRBJ1-1; CDR3 protein: CASSLLGTGSTEAFF; CDR3 DNA: TGTGCCAGCAGTTTATTGGGGACAGGGTCCACTGAAGCTTTCTTT
clone size: NA; V gene: TRBV28; D gene: TRBD2; J gene: TRBJ2-7; CDR3 protein: CASIRGGLGGEQYF; CDR3 DNA: TGTGCCAGCATCCGCGGGGGGCTCGGGGGGGAGCAGTACTTC
clone size: NA; V gene: TRBV21-1; D gene: NA; J gene: TRBJ2-1; CDR3 protein: CASSKAHRESYNEQFF; CDR3 DNA: TGTGCCAGCAGCAAAGCGCACAGGGAATCCTACAATGAGCAGTTCTTC
clone size: NA; V gene: TRBV30; D gene: TRBD2; J gene: TRBJ2-5; CDR3 protein: CAWSSGRGETQYF; CDR3 DNA: TGTGCCTGGAGTAGCGGGAGGGGGGAGACCCAGTACTTC
clone size: NA; V gene: TRBV5-1; D gene: TRBD1; J gene: TRBJ1-4; CDR3 protein: CASSTGRGLTEKLFF; CDR3 DNA: TGCGCCAGCAGCACAGGCAGGGGGTTAACCGAAAAACTGTTTTTT
clone size: NA; V gene: TRBV5-4; D gene: TRBD2; J gene: TRBJ2-1; CDR3 protein: CASSLWVLAVGNEQFF; CDR3 DNA: TGTGCCAGCAGCTTGTGGGTCCTAGCGGTTGGGAATGAGCAGTTCTTC
clone size: NA; V gene: TRBV27; D gene: NA; J gene: TRBJ2-7; CDR3 protein: CASSQTGHPYEQYF; CDR3 DNA: TGTGCCAGCAGTCAGACAGGCCACCCCTACGAGCAGTACTTC
clone size: NA; V gene: TRBV28; D gene: NA; J gene: TRBJ1-1; CDR3 protein: CASSFPRANTEAFF; CDR3 DNA: TGTGCCAGCAGTTTTCCCAGGGCTAACACTGAAGCTTTCTTT
clone size: NA; V gene: TRBV4-2; D gene: NA; J gene: TRBJ2-1; CDR3 protein: CASSQDPGRGNEQFF; CDR3 DNA: TGTGCCAGCAGCCAAGATCCCGGAAGGGGGAATGAGCAGTTCTTC
clone size: NA; V gene: TRBV5-1; D gene: NA; J gene: TRBJ2-5; CDR3 protein: CASSLVVETQYF; CDR3 DNA: TGCGCCAGCAGCTTAGTAGTGGAGACCCAGTACTTC
clone size: once; V gene: TRBV10-1; D gene: NA; J gene: TRBJ2-7; CDR3 protein: CASSEELYYEQYF; CDR3 DNA: TGCGCCAGCAGTGAAGAACTTTACTACGAGCAGTACTTC
clone size: NA; V gene: TRBV4-1; D gene: TRBD1; J gene: TRBJ1-5; CDR3 protein: CASSQARTGLNQPQHF; CDR3 DNA: TGCGCCAGCAGCCAGGCCCGGACAGGGTTAAATCAGCCCCAGCATTTT
clone size: NA; V gene: TRBV5-4; D gene: TRBD2; J gene: TRBJ2-1; CDR3 protein: CASSLESSGSYEQFF; CDR3 DNA: TGTGCCAGCAGCTTGGAGTCTAGCGGGAGCTATGAGCAGTTCTTC
clone size: NA; V gene: TRBV30; D gene: TRBD1; J gene: TRBJ1-5; CDR3 protein: CAWSSGTGSSNQPQHF; CDR3 DNA: TGTGCCTGGAGCTCAGGGACAGGGAGTAGCAATCAGCCCCAGCATTTT
clone size: NA; V gene: TRBV25-1; D gene: NA; J gene: TRBJ2-2; CDR3 protein: CASNGQPNTGELFF; CDR3 DNA: TGTGCCAGCAACGGACAGCCGAACACCGGGGAGCTGTTTTTT
clone size: NA; V gene: TRBV2; D gene: NA; J gene: TRBJ1-2; CDR3 protein: CASSAPMQQVLYGYTF; CDR3 DNA: TGTGCCAGCAGCGCGCCGATGCAACAGGTCCTTTATGGCTACACCTTC